These 18 T cell receptor beta chains share one sample of origin, sequenced in a study of cytomegalovirus exposure and HLA in healthy donors. The PCR used 60 Vbeta and 13 Jbeta primers. Profiled with immunoSEQ multiplex PCR; TCRdb holds only in-frame clones, not every one. The profile shows under 200,000 clones, approximately 80% of them singletons. Specimen: PBMCs. The receptors stem from a woman in her thirties or forties in good health and CMV-seropositive.

The J gene is TRBJ1-5, the V gene TRBV4-3; D remains unclear. V was trimmed by 0 bases and J by 9 bases, leaving 9 bases between them. The germline V gene has CDR1 LGHNA and CDR2 YSLEER. This CDR3 region has 13 residues. CDR3 DNA: TGCGCCAGCAGCCAAGATCTTGGCAGGCCCCAGCATTTT. Encoded protein: CASSQDLGRPQHF.

V usage is TRBV7-2 and J usage is TRBJ2-7, with 9 bases identical to TRBD2. Germline V gene lookup returns CDR1 SGHTA and CDR2 FQGNSA. The CDR3 loop spans 17 amino acids. The V and J ends lost 5 bases and 1 base, in that order; junction bases with no gene match: 12. The CDR3 protein is CASSPTLSGGRSYEQYF. The CDR3 coding sequence is TGTGCCAGCAGCCCCACCCTAAGCGGGGGGCGATCCTACGAGCAGTACTTC.

J is TRBJ1-4 and V is TRBV4-3; 7 nucleotides match TRBD1. Germline V gene data show CDR1 as LGHNA and CDR2 as YSLEER. V gave up 0 bases and J gave up 8 bases; unmatched junction bases: 6. The CDR3 runs to 15 residues. CDR3 bases: TGCGCCAGCAGCCAAGAGACAGGGAGTCCCGAAAAACTGTTTTTT. Amino acids: CASSQETGSPEKLFF.

J is TRBJ2-5 and V is TRBV5-1; 8 bases match TRBD1. The DNA end lines up better with TRBJ2-7; the J call may be wrong. CDR1 SGHRS and CDR2 YFSETQ come from the germline V gene. This CDR3 region has 17 residues. In DNA form, the CDR3 reads TGCGCCAGCAGCCTTTTTGGCCCTGGACAGGGTAGGAACGAGCAGTACTTC. Amino acid sequence: CASSLFGPGQGRNEQYF.

The CDR3 nucleotides are TGCGCCAGCAGCTTGGATGGGCAGAGAGAAGCTTTCTTT. Translating gives CASSLDGQREAFF. The V gene is TRBV5-1, the J gene TRBJ1-1; no definite D call. The CDR3 covers 13 residues. Germline V lookup: CDR1 SGHRS, CDR2 YFSETQ. The germline V and J ends were trimmed by 0 bases and 8 bases, with 11 bases remaining between them.

This clone showed up just a few times. This chain links TRBV6-1 with TRBJ1-2; TRBD1 might be the D (5 bases). The CDR3 consists of 15 residues. Germline CDR1 MNHNS, CDR2 SASEGT. Deletions cut 7 bases from V and 3 bases from J, with 18 bases between. CDR3: CASTRGGAADYGYTF. Written as DNA, the CDR3 is TGTGCCAGCACCCGAGGAGGGGCAGCGGACTATGGCTACACCTTC.

The V gene is TRBV7-9, the J gene TRBJ1-1; the D is unclear. The CDR3 length is 12 residues. Germline loops: CDR1 SEHNR, CDR2 FQNEAQ (reference sequence). V gave up 8 bases and J gave up 8 bases, with 15 bases separating them. The CDR3 here is CASLVIGGEAFF. CDR3 bases: TGTGCCAGCCTCGTTATAGGCGGGGAAGCTTTCTTT.

This clone was recorded a few times. The chain uses TRBV4-2 and TRBJ1-4; 11 nucleotides align to TRBD1. V lost 3 bases, J lost 7 bases, and 7 bases stayed unmatched. The CDR3 runs to 16 residues. Germline loops: CDR1 LGHNA, CDR2 YNFKEQ. The DNA of the CDR3 is TGTGCCAGCAGCCAGGTTGGACAGGGGGCAGTTGAAAAACTGTTTTTT. The encoded protein is CASSQVGQGAVEKLFF.

The chain recombines TRBV18 with TRBJ1-2; possibly TRBD1 for D (6 bases). V was pared by 4 bases and J by 3 bases, with 15 bases between. CDR1 is KGHSH and CDR2 is LQKENI in the germline V gene. CDR3 length: 15 amino acids. The CDR3, as DNA: TGTGCCAGCTCACAATGGATAGGGGGGGACTATGGCTACACCTTC. Amino acid sequence: CASSQWIGGDYGYTF.

This sequence joins TRBV19 and TRBJ1-2, with D uncertain. Germline values: CDR1 LNHDA, CDR2 SQIVND (reference sequence). The CDR3 is 14 amino acids. V lost 4 bases and J lost 4, with 13 bases in between. As DNA, the CDR3 is TGTGCCAGTAGTACCACAGAGCCCCCCTATGGCTACACCTTC. Amino acids: CASSTTEPPYGYTF.

This clone was observed a single time. This chain links TRBV9 with TRBJ2-3; D remains unclear. Germline V gene sequence: CDR1 SGDLS, CDR2 YYNGEE. This CDR3 comprises 15 residues. Trimming cost V 1 base and J 0 bases, with 9 bases left between them. This CDR3 reads CASSVKPTSTDTQYF. The CDR3 DNA reads as TGTGCCAGCAGCGTAAAGCCGACTAGCACAGATACGCAGTATTTT.

The chain is built from TRBV10-3 and TRBJ2-2; 8 nucleotides agree with TRBD1. The CDR3 runs to 13 residues. V lost 7 bases, J lost 6 bases, and 4 bases stayed unmatched. Germline V gives CDR1 ENHRY, CDR2 SYGVKD. CDR3 nucleotide sequence: TGTGCCATCATGGACAGGGATCCCGGGGAGCTGTTTTTT. This translates into CAIMDRDPGELFF.

V usage is TRBV7-2 and J usage is TRBJ1-6; D gene ambiguous. The ends were cut back, 5 bases at V and 0 bases at J, with 14 bases in the middle. Germline-derived CDR1 and CDR2 are SGHTA and FQGNSA. This CDR3 spans 17 amino acids. The CDR3 loop reads CASSTRVTSSYNSPLHF. The CDR3 DNA is TGTGCCAGCAGCACCCGGGTCACAAGCTCCTATAATTCACCCCTCCACTTT.

This clone was seen only a few times. The V call is TRBV6-5, the J call TRBJ2-5, with D perhaps TRBD2 (6 bases). CDR1 and CDR2 (germline): MNHEY, SVGAGI. The germline V and J ends were trimmed by 5 bases and 4 bases, with 11 bases remaining between them. This CDR3 is built from 13 residues. CDR3 amino acids: CASSPSVPETQYF. The CDR3 DNA reads as TGTGCCAGCAGTCCTAGCGTCCCAGAGACCCAGTACTTC.

V and J are TRBV18 and TRBJ2-7; tentatively, D is TRBD1 (5 bases). Germline V lookup: CDR1 KGHSH, CDR2 LQKENI. The CDR3 consists of 15 residues. V was shortened by 2 bases and J by 2 bases, with 13 bases between the two germline ends. CDR3 sequence (DNA): TGTGCCAGCTCACCAAGTTTAGGGGCGACCTACGAGCAGTACTTC. This gives the protein CASSPSLGATYEQYF.

CDR3 in amino acids: CASSSSSGVYNEQFF. The DNA of the CDR3 is TGTGCCAGCAGCTCCTCTAGCGGGGTTTACAATGAGCAGTTCTTC. The gene calls are TRBV7-2 and TRBJ2-1; 9 positions match TRBD2. V was clipped by 4 bases and J by 4 bases; unmatched bases: 5. CDR3 length equals 15 residues. The V gene's germline CDR1 is SGHTA and CDR2 FQGNSA.

This sequence joins TRBV27 and TRBJ1-2, with 9 bases fitting TRBD1. The CDR3 is made up of 13 amino acids. The V and J ends lost 3 bases and 7 bases, in that order; junction bases with no gene match: 3. CDR1 is MNHEY, CDR2 SMNVEV, per germline (reference sequence). CDR3 DNA sequence: TGTGCCAGCAGTTTGGACAGGGGTGTTGGCTACACCTTC. Residues: CASSLDRGVGYTF.

In its sample, this clone was seen a few times. The J gene is TRBJ1-4, the V gene TRBV6-1; D may be TRBD1 (6 bases). The CDR3 consists of 13 residues. The ends were cut back, 7 bases at V and 8 bases at J, with 14 bases in the middle. Germline CDR1 is MNHNS and CDR2 is SASEGT. The CDR3 reads CASNPRGNEKLFF. The CDR3 DNA reads as TGTGCCAGCAACCCCAGGGGTAACGAAAAACTGTTTTTT.